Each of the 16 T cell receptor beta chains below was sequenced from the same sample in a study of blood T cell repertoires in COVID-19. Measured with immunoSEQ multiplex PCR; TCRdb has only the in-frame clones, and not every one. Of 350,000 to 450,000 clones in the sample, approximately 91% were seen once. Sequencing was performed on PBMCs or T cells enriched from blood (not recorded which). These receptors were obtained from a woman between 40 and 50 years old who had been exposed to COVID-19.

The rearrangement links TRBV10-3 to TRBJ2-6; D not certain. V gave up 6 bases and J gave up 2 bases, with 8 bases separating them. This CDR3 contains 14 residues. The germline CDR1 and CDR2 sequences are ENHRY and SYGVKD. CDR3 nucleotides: TGTGCCATCAGGGGCTCAACTGGGGCCAACGTCCTGACTTTC. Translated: CAIRGSTGANVLTF.

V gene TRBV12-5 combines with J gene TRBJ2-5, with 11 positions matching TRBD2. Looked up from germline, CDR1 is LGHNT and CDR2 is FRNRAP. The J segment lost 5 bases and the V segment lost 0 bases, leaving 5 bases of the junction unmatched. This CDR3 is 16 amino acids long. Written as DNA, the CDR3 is TGTGCTAGTGGTTTGGTACTAGCGGGAGAGGGGGAGACCCAGTACTTC. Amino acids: CASGLVLAGEGETQYF.

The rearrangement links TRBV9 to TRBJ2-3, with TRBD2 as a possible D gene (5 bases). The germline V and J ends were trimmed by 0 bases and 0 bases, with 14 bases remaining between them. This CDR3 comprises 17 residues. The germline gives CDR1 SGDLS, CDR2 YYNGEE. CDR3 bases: TGTGCCAGCAGCGTAGTTTCAGGAGGCACTAGCACAGATACGCAGTATTTT. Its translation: CASSVVSGGTSTDTQYF.

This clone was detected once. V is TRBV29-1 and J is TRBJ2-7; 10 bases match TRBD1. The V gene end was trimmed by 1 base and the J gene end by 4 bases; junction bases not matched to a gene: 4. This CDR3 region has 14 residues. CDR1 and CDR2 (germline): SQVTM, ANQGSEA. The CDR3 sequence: CSVEGTGGNYEQYF. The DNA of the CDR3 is TGCAGCGTTGAAGGGACAGGGGGAAATTACGAGCAGTACTTC.

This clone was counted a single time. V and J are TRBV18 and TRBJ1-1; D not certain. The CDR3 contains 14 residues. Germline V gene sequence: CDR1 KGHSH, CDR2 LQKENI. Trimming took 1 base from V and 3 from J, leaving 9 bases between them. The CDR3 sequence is CASSPRWRDTEAFF. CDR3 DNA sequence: TGTGCCAGCTCACCACGGTGGCGGGACACTGAAGCTTTCTTT.

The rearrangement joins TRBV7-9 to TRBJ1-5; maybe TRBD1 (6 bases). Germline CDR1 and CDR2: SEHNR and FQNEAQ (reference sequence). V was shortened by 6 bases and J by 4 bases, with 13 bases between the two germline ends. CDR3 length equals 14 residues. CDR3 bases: TGTGCCAGCAGTTCCGACAGGACTAATCAGCCCCAGCATTTT. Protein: CASSSDRTNQPQHF.

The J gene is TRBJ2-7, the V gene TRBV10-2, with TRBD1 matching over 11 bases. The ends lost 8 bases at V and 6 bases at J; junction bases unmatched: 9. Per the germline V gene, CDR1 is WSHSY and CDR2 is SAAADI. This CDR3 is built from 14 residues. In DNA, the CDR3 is TGCGCCAGCTTCGCCCGGACAGGGGGCCGCGAGCAGTACTTC. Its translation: CASFARTGGREQYF.

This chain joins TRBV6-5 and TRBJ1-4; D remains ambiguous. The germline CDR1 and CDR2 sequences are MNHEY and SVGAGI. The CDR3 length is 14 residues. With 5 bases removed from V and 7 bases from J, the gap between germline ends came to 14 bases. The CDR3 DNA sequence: TGTGCCAGCAGTCTCTCTTCCCGGGGTGAAAAACTGTTTTTT. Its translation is CASSLSSRGEKLFF.

CDR3 protein: CATSAGQGSGDTQYF. DNA of the CDR3: TGTGCCACCAGTGCTGGACAGGGGAGTGGAGATACGCAGTATTTT. The chain uses TRBV24-1 and TRBJ2-3, with 9 bases matching TRBD1. The CDR3 spans 15 residues. With 5 bases clipped from V and 5 bases from J, the junction kept 7 bases outside the gene matches. Germline CDR1 KGHDR, CDR2 SFDVKD.

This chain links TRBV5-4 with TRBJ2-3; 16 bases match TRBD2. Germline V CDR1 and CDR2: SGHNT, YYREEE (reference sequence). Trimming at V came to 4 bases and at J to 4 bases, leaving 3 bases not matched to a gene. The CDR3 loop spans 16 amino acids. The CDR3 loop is CASSMGLAGGPDTQYF. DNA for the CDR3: TGTGCCAGCAGCATGGGACTAGCGGGGGGGCCAGATACGCAGTATTTT.

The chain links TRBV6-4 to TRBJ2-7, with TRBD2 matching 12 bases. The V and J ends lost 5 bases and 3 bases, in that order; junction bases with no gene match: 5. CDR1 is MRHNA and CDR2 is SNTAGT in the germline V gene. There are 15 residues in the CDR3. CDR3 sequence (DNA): TGTGCCAGCAGTCGACTAGCGGGGGAGGGCTACGAGCAGTACTTC. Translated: CASSRLAGEGYEQYF.

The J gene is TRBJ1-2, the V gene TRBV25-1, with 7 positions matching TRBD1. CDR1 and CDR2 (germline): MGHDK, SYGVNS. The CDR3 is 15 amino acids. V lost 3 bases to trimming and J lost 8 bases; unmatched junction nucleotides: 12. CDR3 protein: CASSETFQGVGGYTF. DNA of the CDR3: TGTGCCAGCAGTGAGACGTTCCAGGGGGTGGGAGGCTACACCTTC.

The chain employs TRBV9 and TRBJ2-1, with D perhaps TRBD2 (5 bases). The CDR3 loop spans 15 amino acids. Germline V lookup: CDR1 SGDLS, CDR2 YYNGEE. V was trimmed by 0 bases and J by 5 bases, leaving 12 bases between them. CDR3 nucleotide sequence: TGTGCCAGCAGCGTAGGAGGGCGAGCTAACAATGAGCAGTTCTTC. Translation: CASSVGGRANNEQFF.

In DNA form, the CDR3 reads TGTGCCTGGAGTGTACGGTTTAGCACTGAAGCTTTCTTT. Translated, it gives CAWSVRFSTEAFF. The V gene is TRBV30, the J gene TRBJ1-1; the D is unclear. CDR1 and CDR2 (germline): GTSNPN, SVGIG (reference sequence). This CDR3 region has 13 residues. V was trimmed by 0 bases and J by 4 bases, leaving 9 bases between them.

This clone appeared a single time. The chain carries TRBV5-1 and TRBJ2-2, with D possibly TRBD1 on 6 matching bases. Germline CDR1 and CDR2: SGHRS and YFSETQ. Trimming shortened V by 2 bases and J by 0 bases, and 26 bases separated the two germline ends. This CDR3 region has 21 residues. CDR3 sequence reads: CASSFRNQPGQIFANTGELFF. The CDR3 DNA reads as TGCGCCAGCAGCTTCCGTAACCAACCGGGACAAATTTTCGCGAACACCGGGGAGCTGTTTTTT.

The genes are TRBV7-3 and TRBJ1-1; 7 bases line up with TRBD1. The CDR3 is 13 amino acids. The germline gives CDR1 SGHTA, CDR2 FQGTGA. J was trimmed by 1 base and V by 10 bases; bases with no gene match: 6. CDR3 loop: CATRQGPNTEAFF. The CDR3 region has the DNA TGTGCCACCAGACAGGGTCCGAACACTGAAGCTTTCTTT.